A selection of T cell receptor beta chains follows, all from one sample in a study of cytomegalovirus exposure and HLA in healthy donors. Clones were sequenced by immunoSEQ multiplex PCR, and TCRdb holds only the in-frame ones, with some missing. The data show about 110,000 clones, more than 65% seen once. The sequenced material came from PBMCs. The receptors derive from a man aged 25-40 years in good health and CMV-seronegative. CDR3s include the opening cysteine and the closing phenylalanine or tryptophan. A D gene is named only where the DNA matches it firmly. Clone size is given for some rows only: seen once, a few or many times, or a class if the clone is expanded.

clone_size	d_call	j_call	v_call	cdr3_aa	cdr3_nt
-	-	TRBJ2-6	TRBV7-6	CASSISVRGGEPGANVLTF	TGTGCCAGCAGCATTAGTGTCAGGGGCGGAGAGCCTGGGGCCAACGTCCTGACTTTC
once	-	TRBJ1-4	TRBV30	CAWSPPGDKLFF	TGTGCCTGGAGTCCTCCAGGGGATAAACTGTTTTTT
-	-	TRBJ2-1	TRBV7-6	CASSLAGGRLYNEQFF	TGTGCCAGCAGCTTAGCCGGCGGTCGTCTCTACAATGAGCAGTTCTTC
-	TRBD1	TRBJ1-1	TRBV19	CASSVRNRGQDTEAFF	TGTGCCAGTAGTGTACGAAACAGGGGGCAGGACACTGAAGCTTTCTTT
-	TRBD1	TRBJ1-4	TRBV6-5	CASGFDRAGEKLFF	TGTGCCAGCGGCTTCGACAGGGCAGGGGAAAAACTGTTTTTT
-	-	TRBJ1-5	TRBV6-1	CASSEVTNQPQHF	TGTGCCAGCAGTGAGGTGACAAATCAGCCCCAGCATTTT
-	TRBD2	TRBJ2-7	TRBV2	CASSPSSGGPTYEQYF	TGTGCCAGCAGCCCGTCTAGCGGGGGGCCTACCTACGAGCAGTACTTC
-	-	TRBJ2-2	TRBV6-4	CASRRAGSEELFF	TGTGCCAGCAGGAGGGCGGGGTCCGAGGAGCTGTTTTTT
few	TRBD1	TRBJ1-1	TRBV19	CASRTGVNTEAFF	TGTGCCAGTAGGACAGGGGTGAACACTGAAGCTTTCTTT
-	-	TRBJ1-3	TRBV14	CASSLEVNTIYF	TGTGCCAGCAGCCTGGAGGTGAACACCATATATTTT
-	-	TRBJ1-5	TRBV11-2	CASSLEGSQHNQPQHF	TGTGCCAGCAGCTTAGAGGGCAGCCAGCACAATCAGCCCCAGCATTTT
-	-	TRBJ2-1	TRBV7-8	CASSTNTGEQFF	TGTGCCAGCAGCACCAACACGGGGGAGCAGTTCTTC